This T cell receptor (beta chain) was retrieved from a study of CD8 T cells in Susac syndrome. The CD8+ and CD4+ T cells were isolated magnetically using a negative isolation approach, whereas the TEMRA cells were enriched by FACS. cDNA came from approximately 0.5 to 1 ug RNA primed by random hexamers. MiXCR, run by TCRdb on the immunoSEQ multiplex PCR reads, gives a single entry per CDR3 protein. The sample lists fewer than 200,000 distinct CDR3 sequences, 90% to 95% occurring once. The sample comprised CD4+ T cells from PBMCs. The sequence was collected from a human donor with Susac syndrome.

The CDR3: CASSDRGTSYYEQYF. The CDR3 nucleotides read TGTGCCAGCAGTGACCGCGGGACTAGCTACTACGAGCAGTACTTC. This rearrangement joins TRBV6-4 to TRBJ2-7, with TRBD2 matching over 9 bases. The ends lost 2 bases at V and 3 bases at J; junction bases unmatched: 5. The CDR3 is 15 amino acids. The germline V gene has CDR1 MRHNA and CDR2 SNTAGT.